This TCR beta chain was recorded in a study of CD8+ T cells in alopecia areata. Between the trimmed V and J ends, which lost 0 bases and 8 bases, there was a span of 14 bases. Germline V CDR1 and CDR2: SGDLS, YYNGEE. The CDR3 is made up of 14 amino acids. cDNA prepared by RNA extraction and subsequent reverse transcription served as the template for sequencing. This table comes from immunoSEQ multiplex PCR, and its TCRdb copy is limited to in-frame clones, with some not included. The sample lists more than 200,000 clones; 67% were seen once. The clonotype originates from a human donor with alopecia areata. The V gene is TRBV9, the J gene TRBJ1-2, with D perhaps matching TRBD1 (5 bases). Material: CD4+ T cells sorted from blood, obtained at week 0. Here the CDR3 DNA reads TGTGCCAGCAGCGTAGAGTGGCAGGGAGGAGGCTACACCTTC. This encodes CASSVEWQGGGYTF.